What follows are 14 T cell receptor beta chains derived from one specimen sequenced in a study of control samples from healthy donors and cancer patients. The table came from immunoSEQ multiplex PCR; TCRdb's copy has only in-frame clones and leaves some out. The sample lists some 150,000 clones, about 90% seen once, with about 7.6% in the top ten. The sequencing sample was made of blood. These receptors were taken from a man aged 18 to 29 in good health.

The V call is TRBV5-1, the J call TRBJ2-2; no clear D gene. Germline values: CDR1 SGHRS, CDR2 YFSETQ. V lost 1 base to trimming and J lost 8 bases, with 18 bases between them. The CDR3 loop spans 16 amino acids. For the CDR3, the DNA is TGCGCCAGCAGCTTGATCGGGTCCTCGGTATCGGGGGAGCTGTTTTTT. It encodes CASSLIGSSVSGELFF.

This sequence joins TRBV5-5 and TRBJ2-3; TRBD2 aligns across 13 bases. Trimming took 3 bases from V and 1 from J; bases not matched to a gene: 2. Germline V gene sequence: CDR1 SGHKS, CDR2 YYEKEE (reference sequence). The CDR3 extends over 16 amino acids. The CDR3, as DNA: TGTGCCAGCAGCTCAGGACTAGCGGGGGGCACAGATACGCAGTATTTT. Protein: CASSSGLAGGTDTQYF.

The gene calls are TRBV19 and TRBJ2-2, with D possibly called TRBD1 or TRBD2 (5 bases each). The CDR3 runs 15 residues. The V gene's germline CDR1 is LNHDA and CDR2 SQIVND (reference sequence). The V and J ends lost 5 bases and 5 bases respectively, with 15 bases between them. The CDR3 is CASSWGTLGTGELFF. For the CDR3, the DNA is TGTGCCAGTAGTTGGGGGACCCTTGGGACCGGGGAGCTGTTTTTT.

The rearrangement links TRBV28 to TRBJ2-5; D possibly corresponds to TRBD2 (5 bases). V lost 7 bases to trimming and J lost 4 bases, with 19 bases between them. Per the germline V gene, CDR1 is MDHEN and CDR2 is SYDVKM. There are 15 residues in the CDR3. The CDR3 nucleotides are TGTGCCAGCACCTTCACGGGGAATGGGCGAGAGACCCAGTACTTC. It codes for CASTFTGNGRETQYF.

The chain recombines TRBV5-1 with TRBJ2-1, with a tentative D call TRBD1 (5 bases). Deletions cut 5 bases from V and 8 bases from J, with 20 bases between. This CDR3 spans 15 amino acids. Germline-derived CDR1 and CDR2 are SGHRS and YFSETQ. CDR3: CASRTGHPRTDEQFF. The CDR3 DNA reads as TGCGCCAGCAGAACCGGACATCCTCGGACGGATGAGCAGTTCTTC.

The J gene is TRBJ2-5, the V gene TRBV2; tentatively, D is TRBD2 (7 bases). The CDR3 is 15 residues long. Germline V gene sequence: CDR1 SNHLY, CDR2 FYNNEI. The germline V and J ends were trimmed by 3 bases and 1 base, with 12 bases remaining between them. The CDR3 bases are TGTGCCAGCAGTGACCCGCGGGGGCCCCAAGAGACCCAGTACTTC. It yields the protein CASSDPRGPQETQYF.

J is TRBJ2-7 and V is TRBV4-1, with D perhaps TRBD1 (5 bases). This CDR3 is 13 amino acids long. V lost 4 bases and J lost 1, with 8 bases in between. CDR1 is MGHRA and CDR2 is YSYEKL in the germline V gene. CDR3 DNA: TGCGCCAGCAGCCGGGCAGGGTCCTACGAGCAGTACTTC. It specifies CASSRAGSYEQYF.

V is TRBV3-1 (or the pseudogene TRBV3-2) and J is TRBJ2-3; maybe TRBD1 (5 bases). This CDR3 spans 16 amino acids. The germline V and J ends were trimmed by 0 bases and 2 bases, with 12 bases remaining between them. Germline CDR1 is LGHDT and CDR2 is YNNKEL (reference sequence). CDR3 in amino acids: CASSQDGGRVTDTQYF. For the CDR3, the DNA is TGTGCCAGCAGCCAAGATGGTGGCAGGGTCACAGATACGCAGTATTTT.

The chain recombines TRBV18 with TRBJ1-5; maybe TRBD1 (6 bases). The V end lost 6 bases, the J end lost 3 bases, and 18 bases lay between the germline ends. The CDR3 has 16 amino acids. Germline lookup yields CDR1 KGHSH and CDR2 LQKENI. The CDR3 loop is CASSPFTRDTNQPQHF. The CDR3 bases are TGTGCCAGCTCCCCCTTTACCCGGGACACCAATCAGCCCCAGCATTTT.

The rearrangement uses TRBV10-3 and TRBJ2-7; 7 bases align to TRBD1. The CDR3 length is 12 residues. The V segment lost 4 bases and the J segment 4 bases; nucleotides outside the gene matches: 1. The germline CDR1 and CDR2 sequences are ENHRY and SYGVKD. The CDR3 sequence: CAISGGQYEQYF. The CDR3 nucleotides are TGTGCCATCAGTGGGGGACAGTACGAGCAGTACTTC.

The genes are TRBV14 and TRBJ1-2; D is ambiguous. This CDR3 contains 16 residues. Germline V gives CDR1 SGHDN, CDR2 FVKESK. V gave up 0 bases and J gave up 2 bases, with 13 bases separating them. In DNA form, the CDR3 reads TGTGCCAGCAGCCAAGATCCGGGATTCAACAACTATGGCTACACCTTC. It yields the protein CASSQDPGFNNYGYTF.

V and J are TRBV18 and TRBJ2-5, with a tentative D call TRBD2 (6 bases). In germline, CDR1 is KGHSH, CDR2 LQKENI. The CDR3 covers 13 residues. V dropped 2 bases and J dropped 2 bases, with 6 bases sitting between them. The chain's CDR3 is CASSPSGQETQYF. CDR3 nucleotides: TGTGCCAGCTCACCAAGCGGGCAAGAGACCCAGTACTTC.

This clone has just a few counts. The CDR3 bases are TGTGCCAGTAGTACTCAGACTGGGAACACTGAAGCTTTCTTT. It encodes CASSTQTGNTEAFF. The chain carries TRBV19 and TRBJ1-1, with D hard to call. Germline V gene data show CDR1 as LNHDA and CDR2 as SQIVND (reference sequence). The V end lost 4 bases, the J end lost 1 base, and 10 bases lay between the germline ends. The CDR3 contains 14 residues. The full variable domain, with the rest looked up from reference TRBV19 and TRBJ1-1, is DGGITQSPKYLFRKEGQNVTLSCEQNLNHDAMYWYRQDPGQGLRLIYYSQIVNDFQKGDIAEGYSVSREKKESFPLTVTSAQKNPTAFYLCASSTQTGNTEAFFGQGTRLTVV.

The chain joins TRBV6-5 to TRBJ1-2, with 10 bases fitting TRBD1. In germline, CDR1 is MNHEY, CDR2 SVGAGI. J gave up 4 bases and V 8 bases, and 10 bases lay outside the gene matches. CDR3 length equals 15 residues. CDR3 region: CASAASGQGTYGYTF. The CDR3 region has the DNA TGTGCCAGCGCGGCCTCGGGACAGGGGACCTATGGCTACACCTTC.